These T cell receptor beta chains were read from a single sample in a study of technical replicates of blood from several donors. Here immunoSEQ multiplex PCR was the method, and the copy in TCRdb shows in-frame clones only, minus some. Among 70,000 or so clones listed, over 70% were seen once. Sequenced: PBMCs. Receptors originate from a human donor in good health. Some clones in this sample may be carry-over from other donors' samples. Both conserved end residues are part of each CDR3.

V	J	CDR3
TRBV7-8	TRBJ2-7	CASSFGAGGSYEQYF
TRBV5-8	TRBJ2-7	CASSLWRDEQYF
TRBV19	TRBJ2-7	CASSFGRGTYEQYF
TRBV4-2	TRBJ1-3	CASSQGRDRGRGNTIYF
TRBV7-9	TRBJ1-1	CASSFGQGVFTEAFF
TRBV7-9	TRBJ2-5	CAITQGGEETQYF
TRBV9	TRBJ1-2	CASSVGQGEYGYTF
TRBV19	TRBJ2-1	CASSVTSGRAYNEQFF
TRBV7-9	TRBJ1-4	CASSFNQATNEKLFF
TRBV19	TRBJ1-5	CASRSGDYQPQHF
TRBV7-9	TRBJ1-1	CASSLARGQVTEAFF
TRBV2	TRBJ2-2	CASSETGTNTGELFF
TRBV27	TRBJ1-1	CASRRTGGEAFF
TRBV18	TRBJ2-1	CASSPRTSGYNEQFF
TRBV7-2	TRBJ1-5	CASSADRGHQPQHF
TRBV4-3	TRBJ2-2	CASSQEPLSGHSGTGELFF
TRBV10-3	TRBJ2-7	CAIAGGSYEQYF
TRBV9	TRBJ2-1	CASSVGTSGGWEQFF
TRBV4-1	TRBJ1-4	CASSQGEPGEKLFF
TRBV19	TRBJ1-2	CASYMMDRPNYGYTF
TRBV7-3	TRBJ1-2	CASSLIQTGPPYGYTF
TRBV25-1	TRBJ2-3	CASISAGGDTQYF
TRBV6-1	TRBJ2-5	CASRATGYQETQYF
TRBV2	TRBJ1-6	CASRPDRAYSNSPLHF
TRBV4-2	TRBJ1-2	CASSQVTGAEGGYTF
TRBV7-8	TRBJ2-2	CASSQRGTGVPFTGELFF
TRBV7-9	TRBJ2-7	CASSLGSYEQYF
TRBV9	TRBJ1-3	CASSPGQGNTIYF
TRBV20-1	TRBJ1-1	CSARVSAEAFF